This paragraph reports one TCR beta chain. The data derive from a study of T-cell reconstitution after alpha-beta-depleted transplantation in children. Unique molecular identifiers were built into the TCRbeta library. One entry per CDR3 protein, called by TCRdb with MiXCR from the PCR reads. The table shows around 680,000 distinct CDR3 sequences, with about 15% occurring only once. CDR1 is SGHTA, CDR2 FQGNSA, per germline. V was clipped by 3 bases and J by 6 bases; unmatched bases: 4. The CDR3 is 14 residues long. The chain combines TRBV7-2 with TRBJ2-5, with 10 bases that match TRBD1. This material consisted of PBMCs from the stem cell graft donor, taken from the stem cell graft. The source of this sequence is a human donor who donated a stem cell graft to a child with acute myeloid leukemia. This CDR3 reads CASSFDRGRKTQYF. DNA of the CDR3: TGTGCCAGCAGCTTCGACAGGGGGCGGAAGACCCAGTACTTC.